This T cell receptor beta chain was retrieved from a study of beta chain features in type 1 diabetes. Across the study: On cell yields, gender and age, patients and healthy donors were similar. General study points: In every one of the four CD4+ subsets, TCRB CDR3s were moderately but significantly shorter in Type 1 diabetes patients. The VDJ junctions of type 1 diabetes patients carried fewer insertions and more deletions. Researchers caution that PCR might favor shorter templates, equally among patients and controls.

The ends were cut back, 4 bases at V and 0 bases at J, with 13 bases in the middle. Per the germline V gene, CDR1 is MNHEY and CDR2 is SMNVEV (reference sequence). This CDR3 contains 15 residues. A remark on this clone: Its antigen is as yet unknown.

Purity above 95% was achieved in all sorted populations. Investigators reverse transcribed all isolated RNA, so they sequenced expressed TCRB transcripts. The table came from immunoSEQ multiplex PCR; TCRdb's copy has only in-frame clones and leaves some out. The sample contains 200,000 to 300,000 clones, about 15% of which appear only once. V gene TRBV27 combines with J gene TRBJ2-7; weak D call: TRBD2 (5 bases). Sequenced sample: naive CD4+ T cells from blood. This receptor was identified in a man aged 25-40 years with type 1 diabetes. The CDR3 region is CASSSPGLSSYEQYF. CDR3 nucleotides: TGTGCCAGCAGTTCCCCCGGACTCAGCTCCTACGAGCAGTACTTC.